This T cell receptor (beta chain) comes out of a study of T cell repertoires in cytomegalovirus infection. For the study at large: Carrying CMV and the relevant HLA type showed in public TCR beta signatures.

Study conclusions and caveats: Dominant in the ex vivo response were TCR beta clonotypes restricted by HLA-C and specific for CMV. Using cumulative public TCR beta family frequency, the authors identified those who carried CMV together with the relevant HLA.

Each CDR3 protein is one row after TCRdb ran MiXCR on the reads. The sample has some 150,000 distinct CDR3 sequences, roughly a quarter seen once; the top ten hold 9.5% to 12%. Of note for this clonotype: What it recognizes is unknown.

The J segment lost 4 bases and the V segment lost 5 bases, leaving 17 bases of the junction unmatched. The CDR3 is made up of 20 amino acids. Germline V gene lookup returns CDR1 MDHEN and CDR2 SYDVKM. This sequence joins TRBV28 and TRBJ2-2; 12 nucleotides agree with TRBD2. The sequence derives from a human donor in good health (CMV status not recorded). Some clones in this sample may be carry-over from other donors' samples. Sequencing used PBMCs. The CDR3 DNA follows: TGTGCCAGCAGTCCGGGACTAGCGGGCGCCTCGATAATGATCACCGGGGAGCTGTTTTTT. Protein product: CASSPGLAGASIMITGELFF.